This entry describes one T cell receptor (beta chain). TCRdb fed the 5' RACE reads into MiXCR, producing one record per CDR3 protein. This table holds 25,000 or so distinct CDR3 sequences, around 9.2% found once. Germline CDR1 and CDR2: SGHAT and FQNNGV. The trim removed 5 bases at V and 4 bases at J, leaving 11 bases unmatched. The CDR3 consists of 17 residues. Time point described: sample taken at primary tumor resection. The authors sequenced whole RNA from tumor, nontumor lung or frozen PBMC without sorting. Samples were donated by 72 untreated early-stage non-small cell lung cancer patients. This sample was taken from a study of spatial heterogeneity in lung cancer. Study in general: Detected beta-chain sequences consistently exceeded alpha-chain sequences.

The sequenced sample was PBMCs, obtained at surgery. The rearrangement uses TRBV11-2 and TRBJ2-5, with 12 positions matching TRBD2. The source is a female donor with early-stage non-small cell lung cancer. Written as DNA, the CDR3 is TGTGCCAGCAGCCTGTCCGTCGGACTAGCGGGACTAGAGACCCAGTACTTC. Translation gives CASSLSVGLAGLETQYF.